This TCR beta chain is from a study of cytomegalovirus exposure and HLA in healthy donors. The PCR contained 60 Vbeta and 13 Jbeta primers. The table came from immunoSEQ multiplex PCR; TCRdb's copy has only in-frame clones and leaves some out. Here the sample spans roughly 180,000 clones, approximately 81% being singletons. The CDR3 length is 15 residues. Germline loops: CDR1 SGHDN, CDR2 FVKESK. V was cut by 4 bases and J by 1 base, with 8 bases left in between. The sample was PBMCs. The origin of this receptor is a male donor in good health and CMV-seronegative. The V call is TRBV14, the J call TRBJ2-6; D gene unclear. CDR3 DNA sequence: TGTGCCAGCAGCCTACATGCTTCTGGGGCCAACGTCCTGACTTTC. Its protein product is CASSLHASGANVLTF.